This T cell receptor (beta chain) derives from a study of blood T cell repertoires in COVID-19. Sequencing used immunoSEQ multiplex PCR; TCRdb keeps in-frame clones, though not all of them. The sample has about 150,000 clones; 65% to 90% are singletons. Germline V CDR1 and CDR2: LNHDA, SQIVND (reference sequence). The CDR3 has 14 amino acids. Trimming shortened V by 7 bases and J by 0 bases, and 13 bases separated the two germline ends. The receptor was derived from a woman aged 60-70 years with COVID-19, enrolled during active disease. The chain is built from TRBV19 and TRBJ2-7, with D possibly matching TRBD1 (6 bases). The sequenced sample was peripheral blood. This CDR3 is CASTQGPGSYEQYF. CDR3 DNA: TGTGCCAGTACCCAGGGGCCAGGCTCCTACGAGCAGTACTTC.